This TCR beta chain was sequenced during a study of tumor and adjacent non-tumor tissue in lung cancer. Whole-study context: The cohort had roughly 11 adenocarcinoma, a couple of squamous cell and 1 small cell patients. The patients, around 11 men and 5 or 6 women, were roughly 30 to 85 with stage I to III disease.

For this clonotype: Its cognate antigen is unknown. At one end the junction does not follow the germline gene, possibly because of a read error.

Study outcomes and limitations: In normal lung, the top 100 clones were significantly more dominant than in tumor.

This sample's RNA came from whole unsorted tissue. Donors were chemotherapy-naive, newly diagnosed lung cancer surgical patients in China, August–November 2014. TCRbeta libraries were built with three rounds of nested PCR, modified from ARM-PCR. Via MiXCR, TCRdb re-called the multiplex PCR reads, giving one row per CDR3 protein. The sample contains about 75,000 distinct CDR3 sequences, roughly 80% of which appear only once. The TCR comes from a woman in her forties or fifties with non-small cell lung cancer. The sequenced sample consisted of lung tumor tissue.

The CDR3 sequence is CASSLRGEGTEDFF. CDR3 nucleotide sequence: TGTGCCAGCAGCTTGCGAGGGGAGGGCACTGAAGATTTCTTT. This chain joins TRBV6-5 and TRBJ1-1, with D possibly matching TRBD1 (5 bases). This CDR3 contains 14 residues. Germline loops: CDR1 MNHEY, CDR2 SVGAGI.